These T cell receptor beta chains were read from a single sample in a study of technical replicates of blood from a handful of donors. Clones were sequenced by immunoSEQ multiplex PCR, and TCRdb holds only the in-frame ones, with some missing. The table has more than 65,000 clones, 95% to 97% seen once; the top ten hold about 0.3%. Sequencing was performed on T cells isolated from PBMCs. The receptors stem from a human donor in good health. CDR3s include the opening cysteine and the closing phenylalanine or tryptophan. A D gene is named only where the DNA matches it firmly.

V	D	J	CDR3	DNA
TRBV10-3	NA	TRBJ1-2	CAISDPGGGYTF	TGTGCCATCAGTGACCCCGGGGGAGGCTACACCTTC
TRBV21-1	NA	TRBJ2-7	CASSPGLAVYEQYF	TGTGCCAGCAGCCCGGGACTAGCGGTTTACGAGCAGTACTTC
TRBV6-5	NA	TRBJ1-1	CASSYSRRVTEAFF	TGTGCCAGCAGTTACTCGAGGAGGGTCACTGAAGCTTTCTTT
TRBV7-9	TRBD1	TRBJ2-3	CASSLSTGWADTQYF	TGTGCCAGCAGCTTATCGACAGGGTGGGCAGATACGCAGTATTTT
TRBV28	NA	TRBJ1-2	CASSPGQLLYGYTF	TGTGCCAGCAGTCCCGGACAGCTCCTCTATGGCTACACCTTC
TRBV5-4	TRBD1	TRBJ1-2	CASSLAGQGAGGYTF	TGTGCCAGCAGCTTGGCGGGACAGGGGGCCGGGGGCTACACCTTC
TRBV9	TRBD1	TRBJ2-7	CASSVEQGAHEQYF	TGTGCCAGCAGCGTAGAACAGGGGGCTCACGAGCAGTACTTC
TRBV5-1	TRBD2	TRBJ2-7	CASSLSSGGYEQYF	TGCGCCAGCAGCCTGTCTAGCGGGGGCTACGAGCAGTACTTC
TRBV19	TRBD2	TRBJ2-7	CASSIAGTSGIYEQYF	TGTGCCAGTAGTATAGCCGGGACTAGCGGGATCTACGAGCAGTACTTC
TRBV5-1	TRBD2	TRBJ2-7	CASSSNGLAGGYEQYF	TGCGCCAGCAGCTCCAACGGACTAGCGGGAGGTTACGAGCAGTACTTC
TRBV11-2	NA	TRBJ2-7	CASTTGPGIEQYF	TGTGCCAGCACCACCGGCCCGGGGATCGAGCAGTACTTC
TRBV27	NA	TRBJ2-5	CASSFSGLPQETQYF	TGTGCCAGCAGTTTCTCAGGCCTCCCTCAAGAGACCCAGTACTTC
TRBV28	NA	TRBJ2-7	CASSGAERRYEQYF	TGTGCCAGCAGTGGGGCAGAAAGGAGATACGAGCAGTACTTC
TRBV28	NA	TRBJ2-7	CASRDLGGPSEQYF	TGTGCCAGCAGAGATCTTGGAGGGCCCTCCGAGCAGTACTTC
TRBV5-4	TRBD2	TRBJ2-7	CASHLAGGPPYEQYF	TGTGCCAGCCATTTAGCGGGAGGCCCCCCCTACGAGCAGTACTTC
TRBV7-2	TRBD1	TRBJ1-2	CASSLGDRSYGYTF	TGTGCCAGCAGCTTAGGGGACAGATCCTATGGCTACACCTTC